This T cell receptor (beta chain) stems from a study of long-term antiretroviral therapy in people with HIV. Overall study results and limits: Data on ART adherence, viral resistance or therapy changes were unavailable.

They ran version v3.0 of the immunoSEQ assay at survey level. Produced via immunoSEQ multiplex PCR; TCRdb's table is partial and in-frame only. The table shows tens of thousands of clones, with about 86% occurring only once. Points on this clone: Its specificity is not known.

Germline V gene lookup returns CDR1 MNHEY and CDR2 SMNVEV (reference sequence). V was clipped by 0 bases and J by 8 bases, with 8 bases between them. CDR3 length: 13 residues. Source: unsorted PBMCs, taken 1.2 years after starting antiretroviral therapy. V and J are TRBV27 and TRBJ2-4; the D is unclear. The sequence came from a woman aged 45 to 65 with HIV. Here the CDR3 reads CASSLSGMDIQYF. Here the CDR3 DNA reads TGTGCCAGCAGTTTATCTGGGATGGACATTCAGTACTTC.